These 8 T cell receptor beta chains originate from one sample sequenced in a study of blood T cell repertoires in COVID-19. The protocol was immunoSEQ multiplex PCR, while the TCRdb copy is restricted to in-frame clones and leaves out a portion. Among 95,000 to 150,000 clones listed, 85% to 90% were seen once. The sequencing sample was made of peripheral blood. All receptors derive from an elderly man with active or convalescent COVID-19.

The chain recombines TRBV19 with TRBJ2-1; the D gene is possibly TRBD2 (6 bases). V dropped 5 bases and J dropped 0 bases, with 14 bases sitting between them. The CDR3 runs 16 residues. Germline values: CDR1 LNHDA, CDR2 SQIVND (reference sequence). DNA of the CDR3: TGTGCCAGTAGTGGGCTCCGGGGGAGCTCCTACAATGAGCAGTTCTTC. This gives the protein CASSGLRGSSYNEQFF. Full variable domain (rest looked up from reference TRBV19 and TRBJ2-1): DGGITQSPKYLFRKEGQNVTLSCEQNLNHDAMYWYRQDPGQGLRLIYYSQIVNDFQKGDIAEGYSVSREKKESFPLTVTSAQKNPTAFYLCASSGLRGSSYNEQFFGPGTRLTVL.

CDR3 DNA sequence: TGTGCCAGCAGCCCGGGACAAGGGTATCAGCCCCAGCATTTT. Encoded protein: CASSPGQGYQPQHF. The chain employs TRBV7-2 and TRBJ1-5, with D maybe TRBD1 (6 bases). Germline V CDR1 and CDR2: SGHTA, FQGNSA. V was trimmed by 5 bases and J by 5 bases, leaving 13 bases between them. The CDR3 loop spans 14 amino acids.

For the CDR3, the DNA is TGTGCCAGCAGCAATCGGGGGACAGGCCCGATTAACTATGGCTACACCTTC. This codes for CASSNRGTGPINYGYTF. The chain links TRBV21-1 to TRBJ1-2; the table's D call of TRBD1 was not tested on the DNA. TRBV21-1 is a pseudogene. CDR3 size: 17 residues.

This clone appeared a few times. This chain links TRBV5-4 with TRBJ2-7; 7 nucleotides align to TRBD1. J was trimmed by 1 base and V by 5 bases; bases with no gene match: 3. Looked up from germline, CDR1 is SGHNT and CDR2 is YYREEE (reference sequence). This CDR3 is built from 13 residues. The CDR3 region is CASRRDSSYEQYF. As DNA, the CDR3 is TGTGCCAGCAGGAGGGACAGTTCCTACGAGCAGTACTTC.

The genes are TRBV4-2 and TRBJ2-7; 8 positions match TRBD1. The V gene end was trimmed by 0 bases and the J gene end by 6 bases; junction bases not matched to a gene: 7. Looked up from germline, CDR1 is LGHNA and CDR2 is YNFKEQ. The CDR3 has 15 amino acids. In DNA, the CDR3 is TGTGCCAGCAGCCAAGATCTGACAGGGGCTTCCGAGCAGTACTTC. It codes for CASSQDLTGASEQYF.

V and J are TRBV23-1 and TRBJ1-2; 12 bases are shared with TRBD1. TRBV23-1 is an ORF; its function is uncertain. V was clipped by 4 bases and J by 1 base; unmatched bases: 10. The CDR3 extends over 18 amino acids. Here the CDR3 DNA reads TGCGCCAGCAGTCGAACGTGGGACAGGGGGCGACTTAACTATGGCTACACCTTC. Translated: CASSRTWDRGRLNYGYTF.

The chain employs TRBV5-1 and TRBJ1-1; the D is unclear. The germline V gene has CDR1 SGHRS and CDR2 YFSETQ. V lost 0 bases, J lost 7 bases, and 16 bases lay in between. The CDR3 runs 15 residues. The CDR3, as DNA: TGCGCCAGCAGCTTGGAGGTTGGAGGGTTCGGTGAAGCTTTCTTT. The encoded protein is CASSLEVGGFGEAFF.

In DNA, the CDR3 is TGTGCCAGCACTGCCCAGCAAGAGACCCAGTACTTC. Translated, it gives CASTAQQETQYF. The gene calls are TRBV2 and TRBJ2-5; D gene ambiguous. V lost 7 bases and J lost 2, with 8 bases in between. The length of the CDR3 is 12 residues. Germline V lookup: CDR1 SNHLY, CDR2 FYNNEI.